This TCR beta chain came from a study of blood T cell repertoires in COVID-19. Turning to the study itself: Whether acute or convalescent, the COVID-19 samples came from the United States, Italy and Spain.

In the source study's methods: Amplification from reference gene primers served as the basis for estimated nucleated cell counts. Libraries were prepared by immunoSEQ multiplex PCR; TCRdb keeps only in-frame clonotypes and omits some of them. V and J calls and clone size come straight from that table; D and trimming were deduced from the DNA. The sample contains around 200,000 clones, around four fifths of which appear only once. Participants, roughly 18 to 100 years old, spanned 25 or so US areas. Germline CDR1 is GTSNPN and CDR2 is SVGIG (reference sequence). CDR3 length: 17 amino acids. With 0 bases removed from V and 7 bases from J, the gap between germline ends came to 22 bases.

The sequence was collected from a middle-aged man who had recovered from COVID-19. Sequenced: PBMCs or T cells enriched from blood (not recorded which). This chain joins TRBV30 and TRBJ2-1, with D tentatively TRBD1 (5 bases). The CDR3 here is CAWSVGARRQSRNEQFF. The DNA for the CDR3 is TGTGCCTGGAGTGTAGGGGCCAGGCGACAGTCGAGGAATGAGCAGTTCTTC.